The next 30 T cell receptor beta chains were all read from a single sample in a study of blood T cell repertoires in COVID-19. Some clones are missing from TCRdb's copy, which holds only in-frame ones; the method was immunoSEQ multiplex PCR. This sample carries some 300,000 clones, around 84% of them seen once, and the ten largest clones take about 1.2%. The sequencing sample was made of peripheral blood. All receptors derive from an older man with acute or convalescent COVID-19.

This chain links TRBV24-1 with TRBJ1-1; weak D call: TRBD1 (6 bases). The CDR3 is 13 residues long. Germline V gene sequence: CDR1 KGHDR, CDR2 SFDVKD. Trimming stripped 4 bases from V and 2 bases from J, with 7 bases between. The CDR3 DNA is TGTGCCACCAGTGAGGGACATAACACTGAAGCTTTCTTT. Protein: CATSEGHNTEAFF.

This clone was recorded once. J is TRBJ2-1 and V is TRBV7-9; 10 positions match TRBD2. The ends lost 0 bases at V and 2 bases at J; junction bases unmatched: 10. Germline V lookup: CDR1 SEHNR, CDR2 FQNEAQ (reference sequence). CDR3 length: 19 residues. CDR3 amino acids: CASSLAWGEAGGPYNEQFF. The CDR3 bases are TGTGCCAGCAGCTTAGCTTGGGGGGAAGCGGGAGGGCCCTACAATGAGCAGTTCTTC.

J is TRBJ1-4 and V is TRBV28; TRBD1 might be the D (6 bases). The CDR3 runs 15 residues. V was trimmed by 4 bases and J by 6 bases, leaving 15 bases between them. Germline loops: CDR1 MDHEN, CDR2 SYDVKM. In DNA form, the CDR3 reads TGTGCCAGCAGTTACAACAGGGCAGGGGATGAAAAACTGTTTTTT. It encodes CASSYNRAGDEKLFF.

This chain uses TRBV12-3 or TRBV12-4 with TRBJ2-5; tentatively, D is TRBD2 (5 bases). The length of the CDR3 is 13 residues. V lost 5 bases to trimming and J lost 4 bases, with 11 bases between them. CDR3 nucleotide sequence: TGTGCCAGCAGTCCGGAGGTGGGAGAGACCCAGTACTTC. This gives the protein CASSPEVGETQYF.

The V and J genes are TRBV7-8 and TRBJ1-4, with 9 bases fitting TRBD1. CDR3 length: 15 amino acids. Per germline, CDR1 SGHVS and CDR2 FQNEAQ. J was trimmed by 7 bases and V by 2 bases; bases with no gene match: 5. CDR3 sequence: CASSLINRGREKLFF. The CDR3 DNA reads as TGTGCCAGCAGCTTAATAAACAGGGGGCGTGAAAAACTGTTTTTT. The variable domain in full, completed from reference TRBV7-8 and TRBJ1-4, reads GAGVSQSPRYKVAKRGQDVALRCDPISGHVSLFWYQQALGQGPEFLTYFQNEAQLDKSGLPSDRFFAERPEGSVSTLKIQRTQQEDSAVYLCASSLINRGREKLFFGSGTQLSVL.

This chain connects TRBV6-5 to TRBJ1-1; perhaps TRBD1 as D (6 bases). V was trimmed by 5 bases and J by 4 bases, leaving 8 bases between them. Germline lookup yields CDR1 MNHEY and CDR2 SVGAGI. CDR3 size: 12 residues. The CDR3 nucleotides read TGTGCCAGCAGTACAGGGTCCACTGAAGCTTTCTTT. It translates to CASSTGSTEAFF.

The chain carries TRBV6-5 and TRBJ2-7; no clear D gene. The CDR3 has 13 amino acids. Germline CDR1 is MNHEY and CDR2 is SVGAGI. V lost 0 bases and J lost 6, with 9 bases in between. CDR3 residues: CASSYSRSGEQYF. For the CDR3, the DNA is TGTGCCAGCAGTTACTCTAGGAGTGGCGAGCAGTACTTC.

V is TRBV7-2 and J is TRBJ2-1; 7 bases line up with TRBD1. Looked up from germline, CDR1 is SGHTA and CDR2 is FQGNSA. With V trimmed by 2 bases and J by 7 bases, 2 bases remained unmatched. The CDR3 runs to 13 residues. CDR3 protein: CASSLNRGNEQFF. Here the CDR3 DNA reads TGTGCCAGCAGCTTAAACAGGGGTAATGAGCAGTTCTTC. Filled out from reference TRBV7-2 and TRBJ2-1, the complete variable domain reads GAGVSQSPSNKVTEKGKDVELRCDPISGHTALYWYRQSLGQGLEFLIYFQGNSAPDKSGLPSDRFSAERTGGSVSTLTIQRTQQEDSAVYLCASSLNRGNEQFFGPGTRLTVL.

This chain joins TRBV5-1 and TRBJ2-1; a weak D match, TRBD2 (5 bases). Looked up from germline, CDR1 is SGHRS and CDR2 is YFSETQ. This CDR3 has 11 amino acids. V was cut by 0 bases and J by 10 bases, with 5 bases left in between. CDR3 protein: CASSLGEEQFF. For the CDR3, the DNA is TGCGCCAGCAGCTTGGGGGAGGAGCAGTTCTTC.

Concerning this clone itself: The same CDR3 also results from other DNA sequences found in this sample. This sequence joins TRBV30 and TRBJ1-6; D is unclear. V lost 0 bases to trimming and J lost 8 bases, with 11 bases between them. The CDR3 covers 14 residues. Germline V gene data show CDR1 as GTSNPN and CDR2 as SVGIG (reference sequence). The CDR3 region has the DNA TGTGCCTGGAGTGTACTAGGCGGGGATTCACCCCTCCACTTT. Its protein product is CAWSVLGGDSPLHF. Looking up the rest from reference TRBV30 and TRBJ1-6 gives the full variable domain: SQTIHQWPATLVQPVGSPLSLECTVEGTSNPNLYWYRQAAGRGLQLLFYSVGIGQISSEVPQNLSASRPQDRQFILSSKKLLLSDSGFYLCAWSVLGGDSPLHFGNGTRLTVT.

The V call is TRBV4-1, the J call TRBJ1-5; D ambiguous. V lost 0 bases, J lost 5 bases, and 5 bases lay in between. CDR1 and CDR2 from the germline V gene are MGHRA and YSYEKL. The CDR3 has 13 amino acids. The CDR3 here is CASSQDQYQPQHF. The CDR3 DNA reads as TGCGCCAGCAGCCAAGATCAATATCAGCCCCAGCATTTT.

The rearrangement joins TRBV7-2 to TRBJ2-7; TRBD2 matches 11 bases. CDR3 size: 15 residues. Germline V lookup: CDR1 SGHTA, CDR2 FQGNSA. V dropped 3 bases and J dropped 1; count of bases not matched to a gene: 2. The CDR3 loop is CASSFTSGGSYEQYF. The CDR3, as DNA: TGTGCCAGCAGCTTCACTAGCGGGGGTTCCTACGAGCAGTACTTC.

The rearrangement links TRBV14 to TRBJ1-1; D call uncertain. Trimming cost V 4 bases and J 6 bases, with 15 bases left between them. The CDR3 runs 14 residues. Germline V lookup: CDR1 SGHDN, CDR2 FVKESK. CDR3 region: CASSRLLAGAEAFF. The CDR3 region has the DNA TGTGCCAGCAGCCGCCTCCTTGCGGGTGCTGAAGCTTTCTTT.

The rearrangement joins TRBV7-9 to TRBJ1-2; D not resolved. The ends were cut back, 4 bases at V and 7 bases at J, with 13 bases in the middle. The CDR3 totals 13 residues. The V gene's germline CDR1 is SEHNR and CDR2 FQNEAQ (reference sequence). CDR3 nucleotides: TGTGCCAGCAGCTCTGAGGACTCCGGTGGCTACACCTTC. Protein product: CASSSEDSGGYTF.

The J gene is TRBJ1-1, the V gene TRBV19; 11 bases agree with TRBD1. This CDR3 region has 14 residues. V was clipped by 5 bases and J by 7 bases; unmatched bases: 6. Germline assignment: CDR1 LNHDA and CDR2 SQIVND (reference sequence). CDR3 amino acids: CASSVDRGRSEAFF. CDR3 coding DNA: TGTGCCAGTAGTGTGGACAGGGGGCGAAGTGAAGCTTTCTTT. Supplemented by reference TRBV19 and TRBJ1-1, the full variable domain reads DGGITQSPKYLFRKEGQNVTLSCEQNLNHDAMYWYRQDPGQGLRLIYYSQIVNDFQKGDIAEGYSVSREKKESFPLTVTSAQKNPTAFYLCASSVDRGRSEAFFGQGTRLTVV.

CDR3: CASTWDRAGDTQYF. In nucleotides, the CDR3 is TGTGCCAGCACCTGGGACAGGGCAGGAGATACGCAGTATTTT. This rearrangement joins TRBV5-4 to TRBJ2-3, with 9 nucleotides matching TRBD1. V shed 6 bases, J shed 5 bases, and the junction held 7 bases outside the gene matches. The CDR3 has 14 amino acids. Germline-derived CDR1 and CDR2 are SGHNT and YYREEE (reference sequence).

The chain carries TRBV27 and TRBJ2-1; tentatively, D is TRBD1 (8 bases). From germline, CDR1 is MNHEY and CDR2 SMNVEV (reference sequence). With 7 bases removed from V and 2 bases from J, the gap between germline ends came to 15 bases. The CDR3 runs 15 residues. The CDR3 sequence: CASNDRGGPYNEQFF. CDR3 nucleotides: TGTGCCAGCAATGACAGGGGAGGGCCCTACAATGAGCAGTTCTTC.

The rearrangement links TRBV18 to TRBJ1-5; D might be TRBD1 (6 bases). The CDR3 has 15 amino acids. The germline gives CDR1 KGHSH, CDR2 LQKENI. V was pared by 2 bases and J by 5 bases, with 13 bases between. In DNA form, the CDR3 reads TGTGCCAGCTCACCAACAGGGATCGTTGATCAGCCCCAGCATTTT. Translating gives CASSPTGIVDQPQHF.

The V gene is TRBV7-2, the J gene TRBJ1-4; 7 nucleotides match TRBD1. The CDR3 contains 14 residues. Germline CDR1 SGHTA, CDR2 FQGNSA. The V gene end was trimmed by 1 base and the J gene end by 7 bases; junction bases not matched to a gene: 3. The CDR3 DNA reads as TGTGCCAGCAGCTTAGGAGGGGGCGGTGAAAAACTGTTTTTT. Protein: CASSLGGGGEKLFF.

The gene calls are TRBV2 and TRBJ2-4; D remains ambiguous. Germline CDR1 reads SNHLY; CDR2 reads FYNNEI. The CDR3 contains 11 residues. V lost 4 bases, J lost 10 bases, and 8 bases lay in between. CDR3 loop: CASSAVQIQYF. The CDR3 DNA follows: TGTGCCAGCAGTGCTGTCCAGATTCAGTACTTC.

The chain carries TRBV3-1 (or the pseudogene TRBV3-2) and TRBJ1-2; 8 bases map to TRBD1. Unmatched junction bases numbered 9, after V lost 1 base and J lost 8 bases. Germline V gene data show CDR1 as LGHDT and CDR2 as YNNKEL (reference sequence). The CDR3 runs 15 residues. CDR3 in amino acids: CASSQGPQGARGYTF. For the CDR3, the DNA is TGTGCCAGCAGCCAAGGGCCTCAGGGGGCAAGAGGCTACACCTTC.

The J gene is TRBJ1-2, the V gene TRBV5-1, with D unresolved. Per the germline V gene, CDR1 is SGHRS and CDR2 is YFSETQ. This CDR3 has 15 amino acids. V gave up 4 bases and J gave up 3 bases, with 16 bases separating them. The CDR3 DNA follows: TGCGCCAGCAGCATAGCGGGTGGGTTTGACTATGGCTACACCTTC. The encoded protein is CASSIAGGFDYGYTF. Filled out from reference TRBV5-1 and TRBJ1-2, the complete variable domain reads KAGVTQTPRYLIKTRGQQVTLSCSPISGHRSVSWYQQTPGQGLQFLFEYFSETQRNKGNFPGRFSGRQFSNSRSEMNVSTLELGDSALYLCASSIAGGFDYGYTFGSGTRLTVV.

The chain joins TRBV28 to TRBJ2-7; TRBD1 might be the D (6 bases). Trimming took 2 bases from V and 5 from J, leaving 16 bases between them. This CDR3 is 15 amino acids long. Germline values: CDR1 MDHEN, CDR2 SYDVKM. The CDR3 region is CASSLGSGQPDEQYF. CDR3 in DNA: TGTGCCAGCAGTTTAGGTTCTGGACAGCCGGACGAGCAGTACTTC.

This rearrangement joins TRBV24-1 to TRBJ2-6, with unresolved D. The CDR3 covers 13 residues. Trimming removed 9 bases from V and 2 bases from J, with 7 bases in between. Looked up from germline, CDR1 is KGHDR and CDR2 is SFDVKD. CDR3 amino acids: CATAQTGANVLTF. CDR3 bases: TGTGCCACCGCCCAGACTGGGGCCAACGTCCTGACTTTC.

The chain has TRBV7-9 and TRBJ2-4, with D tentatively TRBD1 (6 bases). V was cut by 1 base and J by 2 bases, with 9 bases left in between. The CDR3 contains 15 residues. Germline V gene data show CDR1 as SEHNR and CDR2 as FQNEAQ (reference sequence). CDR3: CASSLGRGPKNIQYF. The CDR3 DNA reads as TGTGCCAGCAGCTTAGGCAGGGGCCCCAAAAACATTCAGTACTTC.

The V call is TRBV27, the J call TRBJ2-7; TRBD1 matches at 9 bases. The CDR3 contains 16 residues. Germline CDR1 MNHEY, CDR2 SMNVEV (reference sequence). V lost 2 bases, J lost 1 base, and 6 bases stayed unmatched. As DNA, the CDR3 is TGTGCCAGCAGTTTAGCCACGGGACAGGGATCCTACGAGCAGTACTTC. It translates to CASSLATGQGSYEQYF.

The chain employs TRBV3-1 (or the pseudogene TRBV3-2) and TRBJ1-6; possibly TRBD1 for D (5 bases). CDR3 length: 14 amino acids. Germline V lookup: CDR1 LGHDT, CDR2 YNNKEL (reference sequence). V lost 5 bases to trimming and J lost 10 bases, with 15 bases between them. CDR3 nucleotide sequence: TGTGCCAGCAGCAACGGGGGGGTAGTCTCACCCCTCCACTTT. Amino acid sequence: CASSNGGVVSPLHF.

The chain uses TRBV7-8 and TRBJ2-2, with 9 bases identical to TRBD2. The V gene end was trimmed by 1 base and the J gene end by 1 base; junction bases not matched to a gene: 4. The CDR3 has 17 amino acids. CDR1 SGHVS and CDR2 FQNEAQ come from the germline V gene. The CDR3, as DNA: TGTGCCAGCAGCTTAGAAGCACTAGCGGGGAACACCGGGGAGCTGTTTTTT. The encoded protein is CASSLEALAGNTGELFF.

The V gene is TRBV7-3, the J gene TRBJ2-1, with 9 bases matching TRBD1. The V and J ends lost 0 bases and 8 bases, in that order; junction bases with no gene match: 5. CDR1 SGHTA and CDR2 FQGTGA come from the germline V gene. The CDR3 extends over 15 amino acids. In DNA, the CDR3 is TGTGCCAGCAGCTTAACTCCGGGACAGGGATATGAGCAGTTCTTC. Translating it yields CASSLTPGQGYEQFF.

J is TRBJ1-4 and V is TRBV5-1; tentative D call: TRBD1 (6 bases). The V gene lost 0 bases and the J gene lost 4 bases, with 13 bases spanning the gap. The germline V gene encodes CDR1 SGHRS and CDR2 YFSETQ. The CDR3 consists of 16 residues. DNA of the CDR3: TGCGCCAGCAGCTTGGCCGCGGGGGGCTTTAATGAAAAACTGTTTTTT. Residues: CASSLAAGGFNEKLFF.